Below, 30 T cell receptor beta chains from the same sample are listed, as sequenced in a study of CD8+CD57+ T cells in acquired aplastic anemia. The use of genomic DNA as template underpinned the TCR beta VDJ and CDR3 profiling. From the reads, TCRdb called clonotypes with MiXCR, one entry per CDR3 protein. Among 150,000 to 200,000 distinct CDR3 sequences listed, about 60% were seen once. The material sequenced was sorted CD4+, CD8+, or CD8+CD57+ T cells (not recorded which) from PBMCs. The receptors were gathered from a human donor in good health.

V gene TRBV7-2 combines with J gene TRBJ1-3; possibly TRBD1 for D (5 bases). Looked up from germline, CDR1 is SGHTA and CDR2 is FQGNSA. Trimming took 5 bases from V and 3 from J, leaving 17 bases between them. This CDR3 is built from 16 residues. CDR3 residues: CASSPRTKGYGNTIYF. CDR3 bases: TGTGCCAGCAGCCCAAGGACAAAAGGATATGGAAACACCATATATTTT.

Ten or more counts support this clonotype. The genes are TRBV7-2 and TRBJ2-3, with a weak D call TRBD2 (7 bases). The ends were cut back, 5 bases at V and 6 bases at J, with 15 bases in the middle. Germline V CDR1 and CDR2: SGHTA, FQGNSA. The CDR3 length is 14 residues. CDR3 nucleotides: TGTGCCAGCAGCCCCCTCCGGGGGGCGGATACGCAGTATTTT. Translated: CASSPLRGADTQYF.

The chain links TRBV6-5 to TRBJ2-7; D is ambiguous. This CDR3 spans 14 amino acids. Germline values: CDR1 MNHEY, CDR2 SVGAGI. V was clipped by 0 bases and J by 4 bases, with 10 bases between them. The CDR3 nucleotides read TGTGCCAGCAGTTACTCGGGGATCGCGTACGAGCAGTACTTC. Translation: CASSYSGIAYEQYF.

This clonotype occurred a few times. This chain connects TRBV19 to TRBJ1-1; D uncertain. CDR1 is LNHDA and CDR2 is SQIVND in the germline V gene (reference sequence). Trimming removed 3 bases from V and 6 bases from J, with 5 bases in between. The CDR3 contains 11 residues. The CDR3 bases are TGTGCCAGTAGTATTGAGCCTGAAGCTTTCTTT. Translation: CASSIEPEAFF.

The chain uses TRBV4-1 and TRBJ2-7; D unclear. From germline, CDR1 is MGHRA and CDR2 YSYEKL. The CDR3 runs to 13 residues. Trimming shortened V by 4 bases and J by 6 bases, and 13 bases separated the two germline ends. This CDR3 is CASSRDRALEQYF. DNA of the CDR3: TGCGCCAGCAGCCGGGATCGAGCTCTCGAGCAGTACTTC.

V and J are TRBV15 and TRBJ2-7, with D unclear. CDR3 size: 11 residues. Per germline, CDR1 LNHNV and CDR2 YYDKDF (reference sequence). Trimming removed 3 bases from V and 0 bases from J, with 0 bases in between. The CDR3 region is CATSSSYEQYF. The CDR3 DNA is TGTGCCACCAGCAGCTCCTACGAGCAGTACTTC. The variable domain in full, completed from reference TRBV15 and TRBJ2-7, reads DAMVIQNPRYQVTQFGKPVTLSCSQTLNHNVMYWYQQKSSQAPKLLFHYYDKDFNNEADTPDNFQSRRPNTSFCFLDIRSPGLGDTAMYLCATSSSYEQYFGPGTRLTVT.

This clonotype was counted a few times. The chain recombines TRBV5-1 with TRBJ2-2; D perhaps matches TRBD1 (6 bases). The length of the CDR3 is 12 residues. The V end was cut by 5 bases, the J end by 7 bases, with 9 bases between. Germline V gene data show CDR1 as SGHRS and CDR2 as YFSETQ. In DNA form, the CDR3 reads TGCGCCAGCAGGCAGGGGATCGGGGAGCTGTTTTTT. It encodes CASRQGIGELFF.

This clonotype was observed at least ten times. This chain joins TRBV20-1 and TRBJ1-1, with no clear D. Trimming cost V 6 bases and J 0 bases, with 11 bases left between them. The CDR3 is 13 amino acids. Germline assignment: CDR1 DFQATT and CDR2 SNEGSKA (reference sequence). The CDR3 nucleotides read TGCAGTGCCTTAAAGGGATTGAACACTGAAGCTTTCTTT. Translating gives CSALKGLNTEAFF.

There are many counts of this clonotype. The chain has TRBV2 and TRBJ1-4, with D possibly TRBD1 on 5 matching bases. Germline CDR1 reads SNHLY; CDR2 reads FYNNEI. Trimming removed 6 bases from V and 8 bases from J, with 19 bases in between. CDR3 length: 15 residues. For the CDR3, the DNA is TGTGCCAGCAGAATGGAACAGGTTGTGAGCGAAAAACTGTTTTTT. Translating it yields CASRMEQVVSEKLFF.

The CDR3 here is CASSLAGQGARGEQYF. CDR3 in DNA: TGTGCCAGCAGCTTAGCGGGACAGGGGGCAAGGGGCGAGCAGTACTTC. The chain carries TRBV7-9 and TRBJ2-7; 12 bases map to TRBD1. V lost 0 bases and J lost 6; bases outside the gene matches: 6. Germline assignment: CDR1 SEHNR and CDR2 FQNEAQ (reference sequence). There are 16 residues in the CDR3. Supplemented by reference TRBV7-9 and TRBJ2-7, the full variable domain reads DTGVSQNPRHKITKRGQNVTFRCDPISEHNRLYWYRQTLGQGPEFLTYFQNEAQLEKSRLLSDRFSAERPKGSFSTLEIQRTEQGDSAMYLCASSLAGQGARGEQYFGPGTRLTVT.

The CDR3 spells CASSTQSRDRGLYTEAFF. CDR3 DNA sequence: TGTGCCAGTAGTACCCAGTCCCGGGACAGGGGGCTGTACACTGAAGCTTTCTTT. The chain is built from TRBV19 and TRBJ1-1; 12 bases align to TRBD1. The V gene's germline CDR1 is LNHDA and CDR2 SQIVND (reference sequence). The CDR3 is 18 residues long. With V trimmed by 4 bases and J by 3 bases, 12 bases remained unmatched.

V usage is TRBV5-1 and J usage is TRBJ2-7; 8 nucleotides align to TRBD2. Trimming took 1 base from V and 2 from J; bases not matched to a gene: 2. This CDR3 has 14 amino acids. The germline V gene has CDR1 SGHRS and CDR2 YFSETQ. For the CDR3, the DNA is TGCGCCAGCAGCTTGACTAGCGGCCCCTACGAGCAGTACTTC. Translated: CASSLTSGPYEQYF.

V usage is TRBV12-3 or TRBV12-4 and J usage is TRBJ1-1; weak D call: TRBD1 (6 bases). The length of the CDR3 is 8 residues. CDR3 sequence reads: CAGGEAFF. The CDR3 nucleotides read TGTGCAGGGGGTGAAGCTTTCTTT.

This rearrangement joins TRBV9 to TRBJ1-6; unclear D gene. Per the germline V gene, CDR1 is SGDLS and CDR2 is YYNGEE. V lost 1 base to trimming and J lost 11 bases, with 10 bases between them. The CDR3 is 13 amino acids. CDR3 sequence reads: CASSVSEGTPLHF. The CDR3 nucleotides read TGTGCCAGCAGCGTATCTGAGGGTACACCCCTCCACTTT.

This clonotype was seen only a few times. The J gene is TRBJ2-7, the V gene TRBV5-1; no clear D gene. V was pared by 0 bases and J by 5 bases, with 9 bases between. The CDR3 has 13 amino acids. The germline gives CDR1 SGHRS, CDR2 YFSETQ. CDR3 coding DNA: TGCGCCAGCAGCTTGGCCCGAGGCAACGAGCAGTACTTC. Its translation: CASSLARGNEQYF.

Concerning this clonotype: Mismatch with germline at one junction end may stem from a read error. The V gene is TRBV12-3 or TRBV12-4, the J gene TRBJ1-2, with 9 bases fitting TRBD1. The CDR3 is 15 amino acids. The CDR3 DNA reads as TGCGCCAGCGGTATGCCGGGACAGGGTATGAGAGGCTACACCTTC. Translation: CASGMPGQGMRGYTF.

The chain joins TRBV7-8 to TRBJ2-7; D not resolved. V was shortened by 1 base and J by 4 bases, with 8 bases between the two germline ends. In germline, CDR1 is SGHVS, CDR2 FQNEAQ. The CDR3 sequence is 13 residues long. CDR3 bases: TGTGCCAGCAGCTTAGGTACGGAATACGAGCAGTACTTC. Protein product: CASSLGTEYEQYF.

This clonotype was observed many times. V usage is TRBV28 and J usage is TRBJ2-7, with 8 positions matching TRBD1. J gave up 9 bases and V 7 bases, and 8 bases lay outside the gene matches. There are 12 residues in the CDR3. CDR1 and CDR2 from the germline V gene are MDHEN and SYDVKM. Here the CDR3 reads CASTPPRGPQYF. In DNA, the CDR3 is TGTGCCAGCACCCCCCCCAGGGGGCCGCAGTACTTC.

This rearrangement joins TRBV10-3 to TRBJ1-1; 10 nucleotides match TRBD1. The CDR3 has 14 amino acids. From germline, CDR1 is ENHRY and CDR2 SYGVKD. After removal of 6 bases from V and 4 bases from J, the junction contained 5 bases not matched to a gene. This chain's CDR3 is CAISLGTGATEAFF. The CDR3 region has the DNA TGTGCCATCAGCTTGGGGACAGGGGCCACTGAAGCTTTCTTT.

Many counts were recorded for this clonotype. The V call is TRBV3-1, the J call TRBJ2-3, with TRBD2 identical over 9 bases. Trimming at V came to 7 bases and at J to 4 bases, leaving 6 bases not matched to a gene. The CDR3 contains 14 residues. Per the germline V gene, CDR1 is LGHDT and CDR2 is YNNKEL (reference sequence). CDR3 region: CASNKGLAPDTQYF. For the CDR3, the DNA is TGTGCCAGCAATAAGGGACTAGCACCAGATACGCAGTATTTT.

The gene calls are TRBV20-1 and TRBJ1-1; D is perhaps TRBD1 (5 bases). The V and J ends lost 3 bases and 4 bases respectively, with 15 bases between them. CDR3 length equals 14 residues. The germline CDR1 and CDR2 sequences are DFQATT and SNEGSKA (reference sequence). DNA for the CDR3: TGCAGTGCTAGTCTGGGACCCAGTGGCACTGAAGCTTTCTTT. This codes for CSASLGPSGTEAFF.

This clonotype was observed once. The J gene is TRBJ2-3, the V gene TRBV7-9; no reliable D call. Germline V gene data show CDR1 as SEHNR and CDR2 as FQNEAQ (reference sequence). V dropped 2 bases and J dropped 2 bases, with 5 bases sitting between them. The CDR3 is made up of 13 amino acids. The CDR3 reads CASSLSYTDTQYF. The DNA for the CDR3 is TGTGCCAGCAGCTTAAGCTACACAGATACGCAGTATTTT.

The chain has TRBV11-2 and TRBJ2-7; 9 positions agree with TRBD1. In germline, CDR1 is SGHAT, CDR2 FQNNGV. The CDR3 runs to 15 residues. J gave up 3 bases and V 1 base, and 4 bases lay outside the gene matches. CDR3 sequence reads: CASSLAGQGIYEQYF. CDR3 DNA: TGTGCCAGCAGCTTAGCGGGACAGGGTATCTACGAGCAGTACTTC.

This clonotype was counted at least ten times. The V and J genes are TRBV29-1 and TRBJ2-7; D possibly corresponds to TRBD2 (6 bases). CDR1 is SQVTM, CDR2 ANQGSEA, per germline. The CDR3 sequence is 13 residues long. The V gene lost 1 base and the J gene lost 6 bases, with 13 bases spanning the gap. Here the CDR3 DNA reads TGCAGCGTTGAAGGGAGCGGAGGGATCGAGCAGTACTTC. Translated: CSVEGSGGIEQYF.

The CDR3 sequence is CASGAGAYEQYF. The CDR3 DNA sequence: TGTGCCAGCGGGGCAGGAGCCTACGAGCAGTACTTC. V and J are TRBV2 and TRBJ2-7; TRBD1 is a possible D gene (5 bases). Germline lookup yields CDR1 SNHLY and CDR2 FYNNEI. The CDR3 is 12 residues long. The V end lost 8 bases, the J end lost 2 bases, and 10 bases lay between the germline ends.

This clonotype was detected a few times. The V call is TRBV27, the J call TRBJ2-7; perhaps TRBD1 as D (7 bases). Germline CDR1 reads MNHEY; CDR2 reads SMNVEV (reference sequence). There are 15 residues in the CDR3. V lost 3 bases and J 4 bases, leaving 16 bases between the germline ends. The CDR3 bases are TGTGCCAGCAGTTTTAGGCAGGGGGGTATTTACGAGCAGTACTTC. Translating gives CASSFRQGGIYEQYF.

The rearrangement links TRBV7-9 to TRBJ2-5; 7 bases are shared with TRBD1. With V trimmed by 8 bases and J by 5 bases, 11 bases remained unmatched. CDR1 and CDR2 (germline): SEHNR, FQNEAQ (reference sequence). This CDR3 spans 14 amino acids. CDR3 coding DNA: TGTGCCAGCGGTGGCGAGACAGGGTTGGAGACCCAGTACTTC. It is translated as CASGGETGLETQYF.

The chain recombines TRBV19 with TRBJ2-3; 9 positions match TRBD1. From germline, CDR1 is LNHDA and CDR2 SQIVND (reference sequence). The CDR3 spans 15 residues. V lost 5 bases to trimming and J lost 5 bases; unmatched junction nucleotides: 8. CDR3 bases: TGTGCCAGTAGTTCGGGACAGGGTTCCGTAGATACGCAGTATTTT. Encoded protein: CASSSGQGSVDTQYF. Based on the CDR3 plus reference TRBV19 and TRBJ2-3, the full variable domain is DGGITQSPKYLFRKEGQNVTLSCEQNLNHDAMYWYRQDPGQGLRLIYYSQIVNDFQKGDIAEGYSVSREKKESFPLTVTSAQKNPTAFYLCASSSGQGSVDTQYFGPGTRLTVL.

This chain uses TRBV20-1 with TRBJ2-7; D not certain. Germline CDR1 is DFQATT and CDR2 is SNEGSKA (reference sequence). Trimming pared 0 bases from V and 2 bases from J, leaving 11 bases between. The CDR3 is 14 residues long. The DNA of the CDR3 is TGCAGTGCTAGAGATGAGGCCTCAACCTACGAGCAGTACTTC. This encodes CSARDEASTYEQYF.

This clonotype was observed many times. The chain carries TRBV6-1 and TRBJ2-1; TRBD2 aligns across 8 bases. V dropped 6 bases and J dropped 2; count of bases not matched to a gene: 9. There are 16 residues in the CDR3. CDR1 is MNHNS, CDR2 SASEGT, per germline. CDR3 DNA sequence: TGTGCCAGCAGCCTAGCGGGCGAGGGGCCCTACAATGAGCAGTTCTTC. It translates to CASSLAGEGPYNEQFF.